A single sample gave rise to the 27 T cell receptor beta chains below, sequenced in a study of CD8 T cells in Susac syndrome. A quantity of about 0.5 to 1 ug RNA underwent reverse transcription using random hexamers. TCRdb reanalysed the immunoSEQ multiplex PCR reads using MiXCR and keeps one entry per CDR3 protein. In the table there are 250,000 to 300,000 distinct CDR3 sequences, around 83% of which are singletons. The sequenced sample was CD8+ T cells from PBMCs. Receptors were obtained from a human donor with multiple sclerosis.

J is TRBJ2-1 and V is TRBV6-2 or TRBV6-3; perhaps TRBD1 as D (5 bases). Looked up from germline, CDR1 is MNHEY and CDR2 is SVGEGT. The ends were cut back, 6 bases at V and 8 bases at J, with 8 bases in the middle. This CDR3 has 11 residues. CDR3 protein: CASSPRDEQFF. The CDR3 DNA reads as TGTGCCAGCAGCCCCAGGGATGAGCAGTTCTTC.

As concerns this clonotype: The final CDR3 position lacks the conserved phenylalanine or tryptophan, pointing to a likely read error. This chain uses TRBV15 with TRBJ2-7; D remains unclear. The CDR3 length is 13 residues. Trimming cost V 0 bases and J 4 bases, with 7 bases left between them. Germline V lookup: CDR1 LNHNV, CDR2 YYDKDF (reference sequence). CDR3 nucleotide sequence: TGTGCCACCAGCAGAGATTTGGCTTACGAGCAGTACTTG. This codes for CATSRDLAYEQYL.

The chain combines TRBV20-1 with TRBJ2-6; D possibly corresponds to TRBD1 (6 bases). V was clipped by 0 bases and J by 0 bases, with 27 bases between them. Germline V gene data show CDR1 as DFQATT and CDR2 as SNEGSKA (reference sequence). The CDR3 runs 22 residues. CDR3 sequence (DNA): TGCAGTGCTAGAGATCTGGTGGGGCAGGGGCGGACTGACGACTCTGGGGCCAACGTCCTGACTTTC. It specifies CSARDLVGQGRTDDSGANVLTF.

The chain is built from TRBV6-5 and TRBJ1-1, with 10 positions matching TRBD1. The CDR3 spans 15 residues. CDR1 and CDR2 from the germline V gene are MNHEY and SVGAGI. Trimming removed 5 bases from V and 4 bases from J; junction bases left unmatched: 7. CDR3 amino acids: CASSPYWTGGTEAFF. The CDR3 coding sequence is TGTGCCAGCAGTCCTTATTGGACAGGGGGCACTGAAGCTTTCTTT.

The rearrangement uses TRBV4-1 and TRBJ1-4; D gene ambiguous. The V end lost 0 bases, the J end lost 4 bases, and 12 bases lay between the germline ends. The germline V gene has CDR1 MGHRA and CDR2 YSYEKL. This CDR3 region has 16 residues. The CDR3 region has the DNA TGCGCCAGCAGCCAAGATCGGAGGAGAAGTAATGAAAAACTGTTTTTT. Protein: CASSQDRRRSNEKLFF.

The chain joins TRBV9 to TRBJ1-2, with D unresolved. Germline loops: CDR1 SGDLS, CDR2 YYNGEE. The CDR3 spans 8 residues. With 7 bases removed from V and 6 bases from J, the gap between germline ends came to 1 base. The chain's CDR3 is CASDGYTF. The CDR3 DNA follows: TGTGCCAGCGATGGCTACACCTTC.

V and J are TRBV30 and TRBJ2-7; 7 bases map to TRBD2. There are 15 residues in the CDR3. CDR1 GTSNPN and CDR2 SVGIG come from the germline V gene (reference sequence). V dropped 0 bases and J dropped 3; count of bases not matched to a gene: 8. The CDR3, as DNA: TGTGCCTGGAGTGTACGAGCGGGGTTCATCTACGAGCAGTACTTC. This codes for CAWSVRAGFIYEQYF.

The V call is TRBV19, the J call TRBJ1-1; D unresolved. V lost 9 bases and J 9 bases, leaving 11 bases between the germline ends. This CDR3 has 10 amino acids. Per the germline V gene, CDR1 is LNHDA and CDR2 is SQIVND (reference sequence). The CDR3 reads CASHGVKAFF. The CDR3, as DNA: TGTGCCAGCCACGGGGTAAAAGCTTTCTTT.

CDR3 in DNA: TGTGCCAGCAGCGGGGGGACAGGGGGCCCTCTTCGGGAGCAGTACTTC. Translated, it gives CASSGGTGGPLREQYF. The chain links TRBV9 to TRBJ2-7, with 12 bases fitting TRBD1. Unmatched junction bases numbered 11, after V lost 3 bases and J lost 7 bases. The CDR3 totals 16 residues. CDR1 and CDR2 (germline): SGDLS, YYNGEE. Filled out from reference TRBV9 and TRBJ2-7, the complete variable domain reads DSGVTQTPKHLITATGQRVTLRCSPRSGDLSVYWYQQSLDQGLQFLIQYYNGEERAKGNILERFSAQQFPDLHSELNLSSLELGDSALYFCASSGGTGGPLREQYFGPGTRLTVT.

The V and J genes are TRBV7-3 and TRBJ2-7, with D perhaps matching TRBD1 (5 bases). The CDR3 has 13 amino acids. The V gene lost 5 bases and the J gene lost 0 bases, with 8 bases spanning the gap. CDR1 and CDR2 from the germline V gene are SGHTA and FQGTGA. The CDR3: CASSSGHSYEQYF. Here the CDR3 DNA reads TGTGCCAGCAGCAGTGGACACTCCTACGAGCAGTACTTC.

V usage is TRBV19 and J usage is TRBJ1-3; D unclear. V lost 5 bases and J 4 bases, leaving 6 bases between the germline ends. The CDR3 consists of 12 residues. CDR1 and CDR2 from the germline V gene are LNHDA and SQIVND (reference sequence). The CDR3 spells CASSLPGNTIYF. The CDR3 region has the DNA TGTGCCAGTAGTCTTCCCGGAAACACCATATATTTT.

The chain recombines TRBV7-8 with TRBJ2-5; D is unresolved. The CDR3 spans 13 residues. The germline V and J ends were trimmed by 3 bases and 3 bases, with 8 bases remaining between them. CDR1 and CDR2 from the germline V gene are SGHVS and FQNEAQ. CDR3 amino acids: CASSFQPEETQYF. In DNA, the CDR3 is TGTGCCAGCAGCTTTCAGCCAGAAGAGACCCAGTACTTC.

This CDR3 is CASSDPYQETQYF. CDR3 nucleotides: TGCGCCAGCAGTGATCCATACCAAGAGACCCAGTACTTC. The V call is TRBV10-1, the J call TRBJ2-5; D is undetermined. Trimming shortened V by 3 bases and J by 0 bases, and 5 bases separated the two germline ends. The CDR3 loop spans 13 amino acids. Germline CDR1 reads WNHNN; CDR2 reads SYGVQD (reference sequence).

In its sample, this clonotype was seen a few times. As DNA, the CDR3 is TGTGCCAGCAGTTACTCGACGCTAGCGGGAGACGGGGAGCTGTTTTTT. It encodes CASSYSTLAGDGELFF. The chain employs TRBV6-5 and TRBJ2-2; 10 bases fit TRBD2. V lost 0 bases and J lost 7; bases outside the gene matches: 5. Per the germline V gene, CDR1 is MNHEY and CDR2 is SVGAGI. The CDR3 is 16 residues long.

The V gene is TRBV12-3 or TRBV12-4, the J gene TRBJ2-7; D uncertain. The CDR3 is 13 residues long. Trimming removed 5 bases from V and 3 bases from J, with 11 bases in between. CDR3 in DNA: TGTGCCAGCAGTCTCGGCCGAAACTACGAGCAGTACTTC. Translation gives CASSLGRNYEQYF.

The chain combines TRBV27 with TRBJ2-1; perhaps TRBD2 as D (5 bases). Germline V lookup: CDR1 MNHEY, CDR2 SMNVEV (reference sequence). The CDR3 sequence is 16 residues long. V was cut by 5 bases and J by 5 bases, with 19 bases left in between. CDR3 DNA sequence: TGTGCCAGCAGTCCATTAGCCGGGGATTGGAACAATGAGCAGTTCTTC. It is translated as CASSPLAGDWNNEQFF.

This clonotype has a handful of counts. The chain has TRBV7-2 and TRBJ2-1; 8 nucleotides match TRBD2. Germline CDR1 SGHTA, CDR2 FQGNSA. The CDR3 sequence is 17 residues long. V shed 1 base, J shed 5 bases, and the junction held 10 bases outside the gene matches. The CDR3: CASSLVEREIDNNEQFF. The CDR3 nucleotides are TGTGCCAGCAGCTTAGTGGAGCGGGAGATCGACAACAATGAGCAGTTCTTC.

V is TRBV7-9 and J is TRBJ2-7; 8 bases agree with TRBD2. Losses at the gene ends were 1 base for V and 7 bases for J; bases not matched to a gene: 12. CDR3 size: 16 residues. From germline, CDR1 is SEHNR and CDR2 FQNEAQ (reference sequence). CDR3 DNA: TGTGCCAGCAGCTTAGTAGGCCAGCGGGAGCATCGGGAGCAGTACTTC. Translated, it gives CASSLVGQREHREQYF.

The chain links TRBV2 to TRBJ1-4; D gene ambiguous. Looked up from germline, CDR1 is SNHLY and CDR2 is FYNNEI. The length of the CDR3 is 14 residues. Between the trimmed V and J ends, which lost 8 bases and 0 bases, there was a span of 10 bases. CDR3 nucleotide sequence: TGTGCCAGCGGGGAGAGCGCAACTAATGAAAAACTGTTTTTT. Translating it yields CASGESATNEKLFF.

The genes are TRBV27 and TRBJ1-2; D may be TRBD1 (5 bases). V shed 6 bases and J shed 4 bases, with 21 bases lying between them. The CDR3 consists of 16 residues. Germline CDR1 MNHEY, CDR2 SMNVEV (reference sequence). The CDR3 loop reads CASSPSRGDRFYGYTF. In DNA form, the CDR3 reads TGTGCCAGCAGCCCCTCCCGGGGGGACCGCTTCTATGGCTACACCTTC.

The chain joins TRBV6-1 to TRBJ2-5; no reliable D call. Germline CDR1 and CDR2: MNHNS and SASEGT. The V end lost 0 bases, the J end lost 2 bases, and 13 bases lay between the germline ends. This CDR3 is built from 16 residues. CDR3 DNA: TGTGCCAGCAGTGAAGCGCGGTTTGGCTTACAAGAGACCCAGTACTTC. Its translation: CASSEARFGLQETQYF.

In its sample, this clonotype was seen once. The CDR3 region is CASSSTNGSGETQYF. The CDR3 DNA sequence: TGTGCCAGCAGCTCTACTAACGGGAGCGGGGAGACCCAGTACTTC. The chain couples TRBV7-9 to TRBJ2-5, with D possibly TRBD2 on 6 matching bases. From germline, CDR1 is SEHNR and CDR2 FQNEAQ (reference sequence). V dropped 4 bases and J dropped 5 bases, with 17 bases sitting between them. The CDR3 covers 15 residues.

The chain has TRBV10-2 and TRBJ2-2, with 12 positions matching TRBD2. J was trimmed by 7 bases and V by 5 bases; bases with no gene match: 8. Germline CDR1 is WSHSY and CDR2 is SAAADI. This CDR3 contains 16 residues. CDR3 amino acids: CASSRLAGGPGGELFF. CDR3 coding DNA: TGCGCCAGCAGTCGGCTAGCGGGAGGGCCCGGCGGGGAGCTGTTTTTT.

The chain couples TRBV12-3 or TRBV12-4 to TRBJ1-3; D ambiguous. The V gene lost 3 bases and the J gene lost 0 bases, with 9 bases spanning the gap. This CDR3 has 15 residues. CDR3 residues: CASSLLLHSGNTIYF. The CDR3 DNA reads TGTGCCAGCAGTTTGCTACTCCACTCTGGAAACACCATATATTTT.

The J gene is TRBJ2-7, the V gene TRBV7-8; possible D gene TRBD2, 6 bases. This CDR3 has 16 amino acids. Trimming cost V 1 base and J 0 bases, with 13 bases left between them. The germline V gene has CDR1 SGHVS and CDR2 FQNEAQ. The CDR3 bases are TGTGCCAGCAGCTTAGTGGGGGGAGGCGGCTCCTACGAGCAGTACTTC. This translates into CASSLVGGGGSYEQYF.

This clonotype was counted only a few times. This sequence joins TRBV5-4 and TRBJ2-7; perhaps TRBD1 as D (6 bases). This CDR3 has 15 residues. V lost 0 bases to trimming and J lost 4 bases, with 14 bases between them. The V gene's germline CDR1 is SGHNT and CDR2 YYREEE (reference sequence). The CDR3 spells CASSLVVGGNYEQYF. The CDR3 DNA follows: TGTGCCAGCAGCTTGGTGGTAGGGGGAAATTACGAGCAGTACTTC.

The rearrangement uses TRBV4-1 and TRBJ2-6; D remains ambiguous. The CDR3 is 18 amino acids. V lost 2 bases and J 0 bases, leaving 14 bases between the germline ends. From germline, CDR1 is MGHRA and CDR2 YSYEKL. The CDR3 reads CASSQNAGEFSGANVLTF. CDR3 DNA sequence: TGCGCCAGCAGCCAAAATGCAGGCGAATTCTCTGGGGCCAACGTCCTGACTTTC.